This T cell receptor beta chain is drawn from a study of T cells after yellow fever vaccination. Study-wide context: The authors prepared low-cell-number fractions using SMART-Seq v4 Ultra Low Input.

TCRdb itself ran the 5' RACE reads through MiXCR, one entry per CDR3 protein. The table includes hundreds of thousands of distinct CDR3 sequences, roughly 4% detected once. V was clipped by 1 base and J by 2 bases, with 9 bases between them. Germline V gene data show CDR1 as SEHNR and CDR2 as FQNEAQ (reference sequence). The CDR3 extends over 14 amino acids. This clonotype was seen many times. Its target is not known. Broader study findings: Of the clonotypes, a small share occurred in both CD4 and CD8 compartments.

This chain links TRBV7-9 with TRBJ2-7; D uncertain. This receptor was taken from a young man who received the YFV17D yellow fever vaccine. The specimen comprised PBMCs, sampled on the day of the yellow fever booster vaccination. CDR3 loop: CASSLELVTYEQYF. The CDR3 region has the DNA TGTGCCAGCAGCTTAGAGCTAGTAACCTACGAGCAGTACTTC.